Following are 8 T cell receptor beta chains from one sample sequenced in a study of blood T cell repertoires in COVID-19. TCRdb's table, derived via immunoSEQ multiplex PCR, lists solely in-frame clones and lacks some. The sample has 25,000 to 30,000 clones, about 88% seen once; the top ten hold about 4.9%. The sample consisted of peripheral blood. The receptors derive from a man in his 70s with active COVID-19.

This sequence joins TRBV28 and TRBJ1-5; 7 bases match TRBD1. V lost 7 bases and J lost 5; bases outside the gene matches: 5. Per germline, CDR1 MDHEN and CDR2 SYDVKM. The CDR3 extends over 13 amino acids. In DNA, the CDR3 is TGTGCCAGCAACGGAGGGGGCCATCAGCCCCAGCATTTT. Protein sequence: CASNGGGHQPQHF.

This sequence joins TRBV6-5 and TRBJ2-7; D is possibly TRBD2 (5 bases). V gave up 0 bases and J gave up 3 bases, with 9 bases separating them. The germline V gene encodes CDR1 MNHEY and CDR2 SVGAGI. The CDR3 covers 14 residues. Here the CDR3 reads CASSYSGEGYEQYF. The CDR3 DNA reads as TGTGCCAGCAGTTACTCAGGTGAGGGCTACGAGCAGTACTTC.

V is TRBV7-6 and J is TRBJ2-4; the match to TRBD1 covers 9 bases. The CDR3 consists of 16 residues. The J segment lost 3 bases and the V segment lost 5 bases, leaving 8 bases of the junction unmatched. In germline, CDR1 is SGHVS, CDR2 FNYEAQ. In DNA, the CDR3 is TGTGCCAGCAGCCCCGAGGGACAGGGACTCAAAAACATTCAGTACTTC. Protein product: CASSPEGQGLKNIQYF.

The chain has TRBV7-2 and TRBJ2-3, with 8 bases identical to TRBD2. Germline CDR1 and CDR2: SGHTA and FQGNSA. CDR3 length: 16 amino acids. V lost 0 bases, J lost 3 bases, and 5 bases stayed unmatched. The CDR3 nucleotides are TGTGCCAGCAGCTTAGCCCGGGGGGGCGTTACAGATACGCAGTATTTT. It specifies CASSLARGGVTDTQYF.

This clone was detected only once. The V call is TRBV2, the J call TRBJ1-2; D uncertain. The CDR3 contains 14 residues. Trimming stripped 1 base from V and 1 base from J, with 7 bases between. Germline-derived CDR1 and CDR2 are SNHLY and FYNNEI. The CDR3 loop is CASSEVTGNYGYTF. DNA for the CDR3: TGTGCCAGCAGTGAAGTAACCGGTAACTATGGCTACACCTTC.

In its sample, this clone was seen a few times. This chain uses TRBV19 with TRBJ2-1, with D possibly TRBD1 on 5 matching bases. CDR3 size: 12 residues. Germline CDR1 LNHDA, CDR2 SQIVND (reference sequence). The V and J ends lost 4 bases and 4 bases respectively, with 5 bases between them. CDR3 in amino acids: CASSTGYNEQFF. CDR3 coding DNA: TGTGCCAGTAGTACAGGGTACAATGAGCAGTTCTTC.

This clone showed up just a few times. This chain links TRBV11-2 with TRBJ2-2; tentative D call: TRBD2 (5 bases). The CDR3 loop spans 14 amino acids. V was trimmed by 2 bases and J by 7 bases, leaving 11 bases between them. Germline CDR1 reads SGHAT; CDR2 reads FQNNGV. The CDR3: CASSLRGFGGELFF. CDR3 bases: TGTGCCAGCAGCTTAAGAGGGTTTGGCGGGGAGCTGTTTTTT.

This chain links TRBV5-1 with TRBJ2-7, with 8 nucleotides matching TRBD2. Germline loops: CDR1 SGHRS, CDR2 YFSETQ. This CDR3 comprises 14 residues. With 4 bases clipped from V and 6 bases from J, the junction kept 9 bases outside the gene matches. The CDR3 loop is CASSSTGGSSEQYF. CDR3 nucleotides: TGCGCCAGCAGCAGTACGGGGGGGAGTAGCGAGCAGTACTTC.